These 26 T cell receptor beta chains were all obtained from the same sample, sequenced in a study of beta chain features in type 1 diabetes. TCRB transcripts that were expressed got sequenced, as all of the isolated RNA had been reverse transcribed. Using immunoSEQ multiplex PCR, the repertoire was profiled, and TCRdb retains in-frame clones only, with some absent. This table holds under 250,000 clones, around an eighth found once. Material: naive CD4+ T cells from blood. The source of these receptors is a woman aged 40 to 50 in good health.

The rearrangement uses TRBV19 and TRBJ2-1; TRBD1 matches 9 bases. This CDR3 region has 15 residues. The germline V gene encodes CDR1 LNHDA and CDR2 SQIVND (reference sequence). Trimming cost V 6 bases and J 7 bases; bases outside gene matches: 10. The chain's CDR3 is CASSPWGQGGNEQFF. In nucleotides, the CDR3 is TGTGCCAGTAGCCCATGGGGACAGGGTGGGAATGAGCAGTTCTTC.

This chain joins TRBV19 and TRBJ2-3; TRBD1 agrees at 7 bases. The germline V gene has CDR1 LNHDA and CDR2 SQIVND (reference sequence). The junction had 12 bases not matched to a gene; V was cut back by 5 bases and J by 7 bases. The CDR3 sequence is 15 residues long. CDR3 bases: TGTGCCAGTAGTCGCTTGCCGGACAGGAGGTATACGCAGTATTTT. Its protein is CASSRLPDRRYTQYF.

This clone was seen a few times. The chain joins TRBV7-9 to TRBJ1-5, with a weak D call TRBD1 (6 bases). The CDR3 totals 15 residues. V was clipped by 3 bases and J by 9 bases, with 18 bases between them. CDR1 SEHNR and CDR2 FQNEAQ come from the germline V gene (reference sequence). The CDR3 DNA sequence: TGTGCCAGCAGCTTGGCACAGGGACCCCAAGGGCCCCAGCATTTT. It specifies CASSLAQGPQGPQHF.

This clone has only a few counts. The gene calls are TRBV7-2 and TRBJ2-5; 7 bases agree with TRBD1. The ends lost 4 bases at V and 5 bases at J; junction bases unmatched: 10. Per germline, CDR1 SGHTA and CDR2 FQGNSA. The CDR3 contains 15 residues. CDR3 protein: CASSSRQGTGETQYF. In DNA, the CDR3 is TGTGCCAGCAGCTCCAGACAGGGCACCGGGGAGACCCAGTACTTC.

This chain connects TRBV6-6 to TRBJ2-2; 8 positions agree with TRBD1. Germline V gene sequence: CDR1 MNHNY, CDR2 SVGAGI (reference sequence). The CDR3 covers 16 residues. Germline trimming cut 3 bases from V and 1 base from J; bases unmatched to any gene: 4. CDR3 sequence: CASSYEGTGNTGELFF. CDR3 in DNA: TGTGCCAGCAGTTATGAGGGGACAGGGAACACCGGGGAGCTGTTTTTT.

V is TRBV2 and J is TRBJ2-1, with D perhaps TRBD2 (7 bases). Trimming removed 3 bases from V and 0 bases from J, with 24 bases in between. Per the germline V gene, CDR1 is SNHLY and CDR2 is FYNNEI. The CDR3 contains 20 residues. The CDR3 here is CASSEGPGGLTKSSYNEQFF. CDR3 bases: TGTGCCAGCAGTGAGGGCCCGGGGGGCTTGACAAAAAGCTCCTACAATGAGCAGTTCTTC.

CDR3 nucleotide sequence: TGTGCCATCAGTGATAGCTTAGGTGTGGCAGATACGCAGTATTTT. Protein: CAISDSLGVADTQYF. The chain links TRBV10-3 to TRBJ2-3; D is uncertain. Trimming removed 3 bases at V and 4 bases at J, with 14 bases between. In germline, CDR1 is ENHRY, CDR2 SYGVKD. There are 15 residues in the CDR3.

The gene calls are TRBV21-1 and TRBJ2-1; the D call in the table, TRBD2, was not verified against the DNA. TRBV21-1 is a pseudogene locus. CDR3 size: 22 residues. The CDR3 is CASSPRSPLAGVTSGSYNEQFF. The CDR3 DNA reads as TGTGCCAGCAGCCCACGATCCCCACTAGCGGGGGTTACATCGGGCTCCTACAATGAGCAGTTCTTC.

This clone was counted many times. This chain joins TRBV10-3 and TRBJ2-1; D is possibly TRBD1 (7 bases). Trimming removed 6 bases from V and 8 bases from J, with 17 bases in between. This CDR3 has 14 amino acids. Germline V CDR1 and CDR2: ENHRY, SYGVKD. CDR3 nucleotide sequence: TGTGCCATCAGAAGACAGGGTGGCGGGGATGAGCAGTTCTTC. Translating gives CAIRRQGGGDEQFF.

This clone showed up just a few times. J is TRBJ2-5 and V is TRBV6-5; the D gene is possibly TRBD2 (5 bases). The ends were cut back, 0 bases at V and 4 bases at J, with 9 bases in the middle. The CDR3 is 14 amino acids. In germline, CDR1 is MNHEY, CDR2 SVGAGI. The CDR3 loop is CASSYSSSRETQYF. CDR3 bases: TGTGCCAGCAGTTACTCGTCTAGCAGAGAGACCCAGTACTTC.

The rearrangement links TRBV2 to TRBJ2-6, with TRBD1 identical over 7 bases. The V gene's germline CDR1 is SNHLY and CDR2 FYNNEI. The ends lost 4 bases at V and 0 bases at J; junction bases unmatched: 3. This CDR3 comprises 16 residues. DNA of the CDR3: TGTGCCAGCAGTGCCAGGGACAGCTCTGGGGCCAACGTCCTGACTTTC. Protein sequence: CASSARDSSGANVLTF.

The chain carries TRBV7-9 and TRBJ1-1; D is ambiguous. The CDR3 length is 12 residues. V gave up 7 bases and J gave up 2 bases, with 8 bases separating them. CDR1 and CDR2 from the germline V gene are SEHNR and FQNEAQ (reference sequence). For the CDR3, the DNA is TGTGCCAGCAACAGAGTAAACACTGAAGCTTTCTTT. Protein: CASNRVNTEAFF. Filled out from reference TRBV7-9 and TRBJ1-1, the complete variable domain reads DTGVSQNPRHKITKRGQNVTFRCDPISEHNRLYWYRQTLGQGPEFLTYFQNEAQLEKSRLLSDRFSAERPKGSFSTLEIQRTEQGDSAMYLCASNRVNTEAFFGQGTRLTVV.

The gene calls are TRBV6-5 and TRBJ2-3; a possible D gene is TRBD2 (6 bases). CDR1 is MNHEY, CDR2 SVGAGI, per germline. Trimming removed 6 bases at V and 1 base at J, with 11 bases between. The CDR3 has 14 amino acids. The CDR3 here is CASRLKRGTDTQYF. In nucleotides, the CDR3 is TGTGCCAGCAGGTTGAAGCGGGGCACAGATACGCAGTATTTT.

This sequence joins TRBV6-5 and TRBJ1-5, with D possibly TRBD1 on 5 matching bases. Looked up from germline, CDR1 is MNHEY and CDR2 is SVGAGI. CDR3 size: 15 residues. V shed 4 bases and J shed 7 bases, with 17 bases lying between them. CDR3 protein: CASSFSQGRRQPQHF. Written as DNA, the CDR3 is TGTGCCAGCAGTTTCTCCCAGGGAAGGCGACAGCCCCAGCATTTT.

This rearrangement joins TRBV11-2 to TRBJ1-1; D is unresolved. Germline CDR1 reads SGHAT; CDR2 reads FQNNGV. The CDR3 totals 11 residues. The V end lost 5 bases, the J end lost 5 bases, and 6 bases lay between the germline ends. The CDR3 coding sequence is TGTGCCAGCAGCCCCCGTACTGAAGCTTTCTTT. Amino acid sequence: CASSPRTEAFF.

The V gene is TRBV10-3, the J gene TRBJ1-2; D remains unclear. V was trimmed by 0 bases and J by 3 bases, leaving 8 bases between them. The germline gives CDR1 ENHRY, CDR2 SYGVKD. The CDR3 has 14 residues. CDR3 DNA: TGTGCCATCAGTGAGTCGGCAGGTGACTATGGCTACACCTTC. Residues: CAISESAGDYGYTF.

J is TRBJ2-2 and V is TRBV6-4, with a possible D match to TRBD1 (6 bases). The V gene lost 4 bases and the J gene lost 5 bases, with 14 bases spanning the gap. This CDR3 contains 15 residues. Per the germline V gene, CDR1 is MRHNA and CDR2 is SNTAGT. The CDR3 is CASSAHRAATGELFF. CDR3 coding DNA: TGTGCCAGCAGTGCCCACAGGGCTGCTACCGGGGAGCTGTTTTTT.

The J gene is TRBJ2-5, the V gene TRBV5-4; D is perhaps TRBD2 (6 bases). The CDR3 is made up of 17 amino acids. Germline-derived CDR1 and CDR2 are SGHNT and YYREEE (reference sequence). The ends were cut back, 4 bases at V and 2 bases at J, with 21 bases in the middle. CDR3 sequence reads: CASSPWISGRNQETQYF. In DNA, the CDR3 is TGTGCCAGCAGCCCCTGGATTAGCGGAAGAAATCAAGAGACCCAGTACTTC.

The chain has TRBV12-5 and TRBJ2-7; D is unclear. CDR3 size: 14 residues. With 7 bases removed from V and 2 bases from J, the gap between germline ends came to 15 bases. Germline V gene data show CDR1 as LGHNT and CDR2 as FRNRAP. CDR3 in DNA: TGTGCTAGTGCCCGGGTAGGCCCTCCCTACGAGCAGTACTTC. It translates to CASARVGPPYEQYF.

A few counts support this clone. The V call is TRBV6-4, the J call TRBJ1-1, with TRBD1 identical over 7 bases. Unmatched junction bases numbered 4, after V lost 8 bases and J lost 1 base. There are 13 residues in the CDR3. Germline loops: CDR1 MRHNA, CDR2 SNTAGT. CDR3 coding DNA: TGTGCCAGCCAGGGACAGCCGAACACTGAAGCTTTCTTT. Translated: CASQGQPNTEAFF.

This clone turned up a few times. The chain couples TRBV6-5 to TRBJ2-5; tentatively, D is TRBD1 (6 bases). The CDR3 contains 15 residues. V gave up 6 bases and J gave up 5 bases, with 19 bases separating them. Germline CDR1 reads MNHEY; CDR2 reads SVGAGI. This chain's CDR3 is CASSDTGTPGETQYF. The CDR3 coding sequence is TGTGCCAGCAGCGACACCGGGACACCTGGCGAGACCCAGTACTTC.

This sequence joins TRBV5-4 and TRBJ2-3; 7 bases map to TRBD1. The CDR3 runs 17 residues. V dropped 0 bases and J dropped 2; count of bases not matched to a gene: 9. Germline CDR1 is SGHNT and CDR2 is YYREEE (reference sequence). In nucleotides, the CDR3 is TGTGCCAGCAGCTTGGGAGTCCGACAGGGATACACAGATACGCAGTATTTT. This sequence encodes CASSLGVRQGYTDTQYF.

This chain uses TRBV19 with TRBJ1-2; weak D call: TRBD1 (6 bases). The CDR3 consists of 13 residues. V lost 10 bases, J lost 2 bases, and 14 bases lay in between. Per germline, CDR1 LNHDA and CDR2 SQIVND (reference sequence). In nucleotides, the CDR3 is TGTGCCATAGGAACAGGGAGCAACTATGGCTACACCTTC. This codes for CAIGTGSNYGYTF.

This clone has more than one count but fewer than ten. The chain uses TRBV5-1 and TRBJ2-5; 8 nucleotides agree with TRBD1. Per germline, CDR1 SGHRS and CDR2 YFSETQ. V shed 4 bases, J shed 3 bases, and the junction held 5 bases outside the gene matches. The CDR3 is 14 residues long. The CDR3 bases are TGCGCCAGCAGCCGGACAGGGTGGGAAGAGACCCAGTACTTC. This codes for CASSRTGWEETQYF.

This clone has only a few counts. The rearrangement uses TRBV5-1 and TRBJ2-2; 7 bases agree with TRBD1. J lost 2 bases, V lost 3 bases, and 13 bases had no gene match. CDR1 and CDR2 (germline): SGHRS, YFSETQ. The CDR3 runs 18 residues. The CDR3, as DNA: TGCGCCAGCAGCTATTTACCGTTCGGGACAGCCAACACCGGGGAGCTGTTTTTT. Encoded protein: CASSYLPFGTANTGELFF.

On this clone itself: The sample has other DNA sequences that encode this CDR3 too. The V call is TRBV18, the J call TRBJ2-2, with 9 positions matching TRBD1. Unmatched junction bases numbered 2, after V lost 3 bases and J lost 3 bases. CDR3 length equals 15 residues. CDR1 and CDR2 (germline): KGHSH, LQKENI. The CDR3 here is CASSPRTGDTGELFF. The DNA of the CDR3 is TGTGCCAGCTCACCGAGGACAGGGGACACCGGGGAGCTGTTTTTT.